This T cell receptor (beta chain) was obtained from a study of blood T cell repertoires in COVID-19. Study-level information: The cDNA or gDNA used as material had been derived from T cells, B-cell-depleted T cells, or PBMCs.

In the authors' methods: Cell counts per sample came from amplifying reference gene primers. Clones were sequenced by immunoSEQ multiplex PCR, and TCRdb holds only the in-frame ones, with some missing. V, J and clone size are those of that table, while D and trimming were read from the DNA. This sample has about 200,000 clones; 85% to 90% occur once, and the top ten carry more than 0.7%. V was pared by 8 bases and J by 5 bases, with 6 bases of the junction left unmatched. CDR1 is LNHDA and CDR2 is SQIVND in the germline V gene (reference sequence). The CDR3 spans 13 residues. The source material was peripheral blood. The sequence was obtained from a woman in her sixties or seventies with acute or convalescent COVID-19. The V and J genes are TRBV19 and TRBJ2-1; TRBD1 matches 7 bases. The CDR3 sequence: CASSGQPNNEQFF. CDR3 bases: TGTGCCAGTTCGGGACAGCCTAACAATGAGCAGTTCTTC. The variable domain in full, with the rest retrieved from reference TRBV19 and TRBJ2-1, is DGGITQSPKYLFRKEGQNVTLSCEQNLNHDAMYWYRQDPGQGLRLIYYSQIVNDFQKGDIAEGYSVSREKKESFPLTVTSAQKNPTAFYLCASSGQPNNEQFFGPGTRLTVL.